These 27 T cell receptor beta chains originate from one sample sequenced in a study of blood T cell repertoires in COVID-19 (dated by TCRdb to the early 2020s). The library was made by the immunoSEQ multiplex PCR assay. TCRdb took over this immuneACCESS table, retaining in-frame rearrangements with V and J assigned. Such tables are incomplete; in checked studies, under half of the missing clones stem from an unresolved V gene, and the remainder is unexplained. The sample includes around 250,000 clones, with around 90% observed a single time. The top ten clones comprise 0.85% to 0.9% of the sample. Sequencing input: PBMCs or T cells enriched from blood (not recorded which). The source of these receptors is a man in his forties or fifties who had been exposed to COVID-19.

This clone was seen only a few times. The rearrangement uses TRBV24-1 and TRBJ1-5; D unresolved. V lost 10 bases and J lost 0, with 15 bases in between. CDR1 KGHDR and CDR2 SFDVKD come from the germline V gene. There are 15 residues in the CDR3. The CDR3 sequence: CATPGGPYSNQPQHF. The CDR3 nucleotides read TGTGCCACGCCCGGCGGTCCTTATAGCAATCAGCCCCAGCATTTT.

The genes are TRBV5-4 and TRBJ1-2; TRBD1 agrees at 9 bases. The CDR3 is 15 residues long. After removal of 1 base from V and 6 bases from J, the junction contained 7 bases not matched to a gene. Germline assignment: CDR1 SGHNT and CDR2 YYREEE (reference sequence). CDR3 loop: CASSLTGGANDGYTF. In DNA form, the CDR3 reads TGTGCCAGCAGCTTGACAGGGGGCGCAAATGATGGCTACACCTTC. Variable domain in full (rest from reference TRBV5-4 and TRBJ1-2): ETGVTQSPTHLIKTRGQQVTLRCSSQSGHNTVSWYQQALGQGPQFIFQYYREEENGRGNFPPRFSGLQFPNYSSELNVNALELDDSALYLCASSLTGGANDGYTFGSGTRLTVV.

This chain joins TRBV11-2 and TRBJ1-6; possible D gene TRBD1, 6 bases. The CDR3 consists of 16 residues. V was pared by 2 bases and J by 8 bases, with 16 bases between. Germline V CDR1 and CDR2: SGHAT, FQNNGV. CDR3 sequence: CASSLTSFGTHSPLHF. The CDR3 DNA reads TGTGCCAGCAGCTTAACCAGCTTCGGGACACATTCACCCCTCCACTTT. Variable domain in full (rest from reference TRBV11-2 and TRBJ1-6): EAGVAQSPRYKIIEKRQSVAFWCNPISGHATLYWYQQILGQGPKLLIQFQNNGVVDDSQLPKDRFSAERLKGVDSTLKIQPAKLEDSAVYLCASSLTSFGTHSPLHFGNGTRLTVT.

The chain combines TRBV5-4 with TRBJ1-5; D possibly corresponds to TRBD1 (6 bases). The V end lost 4 bases, the J end lost 4 bases, and 9 bases lay between the germline ends. CDR1 is SGHNT and CDR2 is YYREEE in the germline V gene (reference sequence). The CDR3 sequence is 13 residues long. The CDR3 loop reads CASSEDRNQPQHF. As DNA, the CDR3 is TGTGCCAGCAGCGAAGACAGGAATCAGCCCCAGCATTTT.

This sequence joins TRBV28 and TRBJ1-4; weak D call: TRBD1 (5 bases). The germline V gene has CDR1 MDHEN and CDR2 SYDVKM. CDR3 size: 13 residues. V shed 4 bases and J shed 8 bases, with 11 bases lying between them. As DNA, the CDR3 is TGTGCCAGCAGTTCCGGGACTCTGGAAAAACTGTTTTTT. Its protein product is CASSSGTLEKLFF.

The genes are TRBV3-1 (or the pseudogene TRBV3-2) and TRBJ1-3; 7 bases map to TRBD1. The V segment lost 4 bases and the J segment 4 bases; nucleotides outside the gene matches: 10. Looked up from germline, CDR1 is LGHDT and CDR2 is YNNKEL (reference sequence). There are 16 residues in the CDR3. CDR3 in amino acids: CASSRTTGAGGNTIYF. CDR3 bases: TGTGCCAGCAGCCGGACCACAGGGGCAGGCGGAAACACCATATATTTT.

This rearrangement joins TRBV7-8 to TRBJ1-6; D not certain. The CDR3 length is 12 residues. V lost 5 bases and J lost 10, with 9 bases in between. The germline V gene encodes CDR1 SGHVS and CDR2 FQNEAQ. The CDR3 reads CASSPRSSPLHF. The DNA of the CDR3 is TGTGCCAGCAGCCCGCGGTCGTCACCCCTCCACTTT. Variable domain in full (rest from reference TRBV7-8 and TRBJ1-6): GAGVSQSPRYKVAKRGQDVALRCDPISGHVSLFWYQQALGQGPEFLTYFQNEAQLDKSGLPSDRFFAERPEGSVSTLKIQRTQQEDSAVYLCASSPRSSPLHFGNGTRLTVT.

The CDR3 nucleotides read TGTGCCAGCAGCCGGAACAGGTGGGATGGCTACACCTTC. Its protein product is CASSRNRWDGYTF. The V gene is TRBV3-1 (or the pseudogene TRBV3-2), the J gene TRBJ1-2; maybe TRBD1 (5 bases). V was pared by 4 bases and J by 6 bases, with 12 bases between. The germline V gene encodes CDR1 LGHDT and CDR2 YNNKEL (reference sequence). The length of the CDR3 is 13 residues.

V is TRBV27 and J is TRBJ2-4, with TRBD1 matching over 7 bases. Trimming cost V 5 bases and J 8 bases; bases outside gene matches: 9. The CDR3 covers 14 residues. CDR1 MNHEY and CDR2 SMNVEV come from the germline V gene (reference sequence). Here the CDR3 DNA reads TGTGCCAGCAGTCCGACGACAGGGTACGACATTCAGTACTTC. Residues: CASSPTTGYDIQYF.

The chain employs TRBV20-1 and TRBJ2-3; 10 nucleotides align to TRBD2. V lost 3 bases and J lost 3; bases outside the gene matches: 6. Germline loops: CDR1 DFQATT, CDR2 SNEGSKA (reference sequence). The CDR3 is 15 amino acids. CDR3 coding DNA: TGCAGTGCTAGTGCCCTAGCGGGGGTAACAGATACGCAGTATTTT. Its translation: CSASALAGVTDTQYF.

The rearrangement uses TRBV27 and TRBJ1-2; D is undetermined. Germline V gene sequence: CDR1 MNHEY, CDR2 SMNVEV (reference sequence). The CDR3 extends over 13 amino acids. Trimming took 3 bases from V and 4 from J, leaving 9 bases between them. CDR3 amino acids: CASSFQRAYGYTF. CDR3 DNA sequence: TGTGCCAGCAGTTTTCAGAGGGCCTATGGCTACACCTTC.

The CDR3 DNA sequence: TGTGCCACCACGACCCGACAGAGGCGCCACTACGAGCAGTACTTC. Its protein is CATTTRQRRHYEQYF. V usage is TRBV28 and J usage is TRBJ2-7; D is possibly TRBD1 (5 bases). V dropped 10 bases and J dropped 3 bases, with 22 bases sitting between them. The V gene's germline CDR1 is MDHEN and CDR2 SYDVKM. This CDR3 is built from 15 residues.

This chain joins TRBV19 and TRBJ1-3, with D possibly being TRBD1 (6 bases). The germline V gene has CDR1 LNHDA and CDR2 SQIVND (reference sequence). This CDR3 contains 16 residues. Deletions cut 4 bases from V and 2 bases from J, with 15 bases between. CDR3 bases: TGTGCCAGTAGTAAAGTGCGGCAGGGGACTGGAAACACCATATATTTT. Its translation is CASSKVRQGTGNTIYF. Variable domain in full (rest from reference TRBV19 and TRBJ1-3): DGGITQSPKYLFRKEGQNVTLSCEQNLNHDAMYWYRQDPGQGLRLIYYSQIVNDFQKGDIAEGYSVSREKKESFPLTVTSAQKNPTAFYLCASSKVRQGTGNTIYFGEGSWLTVV.

V is TRBV5-1 and J is TRBJ1-1; maybe TRBD1 (5 bases). Trimming stripped 0 bases from V and 5 bases from J, with 14 bases between. CDR1 is SGHRS and CDR2 is YFSETQ in the germline V gene. This CDR3 contains 15 residues. CDR3 in amino acids: CASSLEWAGRTEAFF. The DNA of the CDR3 is TGCGCCAGCAGCTTGGAGTGGGCAGGGAGGACTGAAGCTTTCTTT.

This chain links TRBV2 with TRBJ1-1; TRBD1 matches 10 bases. V lost 6 bases and J lost 7; bases outside the gene matches: 14. CDR3 size: 16 residues. CDR1 is SNHLY, CDR2 FYNNEI, per germline. The CDR3 nucleotides are TGTGCCAGCAGACTGACAGGGGGCATCTCTCCACTTGAAGCTTTCTTT. Translating it yields CASRLTGGISPLEAFF.

The chain links TRBV5-6 to TRBJ1-1; D is possibly TRBD1 (5 bases). V lost 6 bases, J lost 1 base, and 19 bases lay in between. Germline V gene sequence: CDR1 SGHDT, CDR2 YYEEEE. The CDR3 runs 16 residues. DNA for the CDR3: TGTGCCAGCATCACATGGTGGGGGACTCGGAACACTGAAGCTTTCTTT. Protein product: CASITWWGTRNTEAFF.

To note about this clone: Other DNA sequences in the sample encode the same CDR3. The chain is built from TRBV7-9 and TRBJ1-1; D is unresolved. The V gene's germline CDR1 is SEHNR and CDR2 FQNEAQ (reference sequence). The V end lost 1 base, the J end lost 1 base, and 4 bases lay between the germline ends. The CDR3 runs to 13 residues. CDR3 protein: CASSLGQNTEAFF. The CDR3 DNA follows: TGTGCCAGCAGCTTAGGGCAGAACACTGAAGCTTTCTTT.

The chain recombines TRBV30 with TRBJ1-6; D not resolved. Germline V gene data show CDR1 as GTSNPN and CDR2 as SVGIG (reference sequence). The length of the CDR3 is 16 residues. V was shortened by 6 bases and J by 0 bases, with 15 bases between the two germline ends. The CDR3 DNA sequence: TGTGCCTGTACTTTGACGGGGAGCTCCTATAATTCACCCCTCCACTTT. Protein sequence: CACTLTGSSYNSPLHF.

CDR3 sequence (DNA): TGTGCCAGCAGTTTAGGGTTACGAGGGACCCAGTACTTC. Its translation: CASSLGLRGTQYF. This sequence joins TRBV27 and TRBJ2-5; no clear D gene. The CDR3 consists of 13 residues. Trimming removed 2 bases from V and 7 bases from J, with 11 bases in between. The germline CDR1 and CDR2 sequences are MNHEY and SMNVEV (reference sequence).

This clone appeared once. The rearrangement links TRBV4-1 to TRBJ1-5; D not certain. Germline CDR1 is MGHRA and CDR2 is YSYEKL. The V end lost 4 bases, the J end lost 7 bases, and 20 bases lay between the germline ends. This CDR3 comprises 16 residues. The CDR3 coding sequence is TGCGCCAGCAGCCGGTTGATCTACATAGGAGAACAGCCCCAGCATTTT. Translating it yields CASSRLIYIGEQPQHF.

This rearrangement joins TRBV6-2 or TRBV6-3 to TRBJ1-5, with D tentatively TRBD1 (5 bases). This CDR3 is built from 15 residues. Trimming cost V 6 bases and J 4 bases, with 16 bases left between them. The V gene's germline CDR1 is MNHEY and CDR2 SVGEGT. CDR3 in DNA: TGTGCCAGCAGCCAACGGGGACTTCCTAATCAGCCCCAGCATTTT. It is translated as CASSQRGLPNQPQHF.

The chain is built from TRBV7-8 and TRBJ2-1; 8 bases match TRBD2. V lost 3 bases, J lost 9 bases, and 10 bases stayed unmatched. The CDR3 sequence is 15 residues long. Germline CDR1 reads SGHVS; CDR2 reads FQNEAQ. The CDR3 is CASSFKGRLAPEQFF. In nucleotides, the CDR3 is TGTGCCAGCAGCTTTAAGGGGAGACTAGCGCCTGAGCAGTTCTTC.

This chain uses TRBV9 with TRBJ2-3; 9 bases fit TRBD2. CDR1 and CDR2 from the germline V gene are SGDLS and YYNGEE. This CDR3 is built from 18 residues. The J segment lost 3 bases and the V segment lost 0 bases, leaving 11 bases of the junction unmatched. CDR3 DNA sequence: TGTGCCAGCAGCGTAGATCGGAGCGGCGGGGGGGCGACAGATACGCAGTATTTT. Translated: CASSVDRSGGGATDTQYF.

The J gene is TRBJ1-2, the V gene TRBV2; D might be TRBD1 (5 bases). The CDR3 consists of 11 residues. The germline gives CDR1 SNHLY, CDR2 FYNNEI. Trimming stripped 5 bases from V and 12 bases from J, with 13 bases between. Here the CDR3 DNA reads TGTGCCAGCAGTACCCAGGGCGGGAACACCTTC. Translating it yields CASSTQGGNTF. Together with reference TRBV2 and TRBJ1-2, the CDR3 gives the full variable domain: EPEVTQTPSHQVTQMGQEVILRCVPISNHLYFYWYRQILGQKVEFLVSFYNNEISEKSEIFDDQFSVERPDGSNFTLKIRSTKLEDSAMYFCASSTQGGNTFGSGTRLTVV.

This clone was picked up one time. The chain carries TRBV5-5 and TRBJ1-2; D gene unclear. CDR3 length: 14 residues. Germline CDR1 and CDR2: SGHKS and YYEKEE (reference sequence). Trimming shortened V by 0 bases and J by 8 bases, and 14 bases separated the two germline ends. The CDR3 protein is CASSLDSRAGGYTF. The CDR3 coding sequence is TGTGCCAGCAGCTTGGACTCCCGGGCGGGGGGCTACACCTTC.

The chain is built from TRBV3-1 (or the pseudogene TRBV3-2) and TRBJ1-1, with 7 nucleotides matching TRBD1. The CDR3 runs to 14 residues. With V trimmed by 2 bases and J by 4 bases, 4 bases remained unmatched. The germline CDR1 and CDR2 sequences are LGHDT and YNNKEL (reference sequence). CDR3 bases: TGTGCCAGCAGCCAAAACAGGGGTTTCACTGAAGCTTTCTTT. This sequence encodes CASSQNRGFTEAFF.

Written as DNA, the CDR3 is TGCGCCAGCAGCCAAGAGGGCGCGCCTGCAACTAATGAAAAACTGTTTTTT. Its translation is CASSQEGAPATNEKLFF. This rearrangement joins TRBV4-1 to TRBJ1-4; D unclear. This CDR3 has 17 residues. V gave up 0 bases and J gave up 0 bases, with 11 bases separating them. The V gene's germline CDR1 is MGHRA and CDR2 YSYEKL.